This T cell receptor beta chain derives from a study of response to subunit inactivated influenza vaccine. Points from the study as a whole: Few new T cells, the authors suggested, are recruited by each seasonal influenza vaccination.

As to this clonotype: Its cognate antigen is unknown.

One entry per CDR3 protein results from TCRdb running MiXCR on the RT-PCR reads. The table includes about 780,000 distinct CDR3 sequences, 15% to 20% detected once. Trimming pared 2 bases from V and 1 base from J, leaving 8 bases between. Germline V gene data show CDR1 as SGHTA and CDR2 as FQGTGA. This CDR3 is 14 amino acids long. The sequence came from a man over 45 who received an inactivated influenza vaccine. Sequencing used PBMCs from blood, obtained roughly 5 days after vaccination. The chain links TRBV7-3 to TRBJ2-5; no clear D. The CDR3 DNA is TGTGCCAGCAGCTTATCCCCCAGCCAAGAGACCCAGTACTTC. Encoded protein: CASSLSPSQETQYF.